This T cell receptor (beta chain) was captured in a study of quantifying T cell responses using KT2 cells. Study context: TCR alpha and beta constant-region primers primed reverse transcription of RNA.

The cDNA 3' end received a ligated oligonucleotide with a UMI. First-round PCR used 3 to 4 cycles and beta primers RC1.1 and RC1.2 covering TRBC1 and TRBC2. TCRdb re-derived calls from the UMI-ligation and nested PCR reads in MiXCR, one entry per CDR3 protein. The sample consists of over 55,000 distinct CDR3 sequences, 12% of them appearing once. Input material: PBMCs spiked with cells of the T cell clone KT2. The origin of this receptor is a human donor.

CDR3 protein: CASSPQTGNQPQHF. The DNA for the CDR3 is TGTGCCAGCTCACCACAGACGGGCAATCAGCCCCAGCATTTT. The chain recombines TRBV18 with TRBJ1-5; D unresolved. V shed 1 base and J shed 2 bases, with 6 bases lying between them. Per the germline V gene, CDR1 is KGHSH and CDR2 is LQKENI. The CDR3 is made up of 14 amino acids.